The TCR beta chain under discussion was sequenced for a study of blood T cell repertoires in COVID-19. Across the whole study: The samples span acute and convalescent COVID-19 from the United States, Italy and Spain. T cells, B-cell-depleted T cells, or PBMCs supplied cDNA or gDNA.

Per the original data handling: Scientists estimated how many nucleated cells there were by amplifying reference gene primers. Clones were read by immunoSEQ multiplex PCR, and TCRdb kept only the in-frame ones, dropping some. The DNA was the basis for D and trimming; V, J and clone size are from that table. The table has tens of thousands of clones, 79% seen once; the top ten hold around a quarter. This clone came up many times. The V end was cut by 7 bases, the J end by 5 bases, with 14 bases between. The CDR3 extends over 13 amino acids. The specimen was peripheral blood. V gene TRBV12-3 or TRBV12-4 combines with J gene TRBJ2-5; D is possibly TRBD1 (6 bases). The receptor comes from a man in his 60s with active or convalescent COVID-19. Written as DNA, the CDR3 is TGTGCCAGCAACAGGGACCTGGGGGAGACCCAGTACTTC. As protein: CASNRDLGETQYF.